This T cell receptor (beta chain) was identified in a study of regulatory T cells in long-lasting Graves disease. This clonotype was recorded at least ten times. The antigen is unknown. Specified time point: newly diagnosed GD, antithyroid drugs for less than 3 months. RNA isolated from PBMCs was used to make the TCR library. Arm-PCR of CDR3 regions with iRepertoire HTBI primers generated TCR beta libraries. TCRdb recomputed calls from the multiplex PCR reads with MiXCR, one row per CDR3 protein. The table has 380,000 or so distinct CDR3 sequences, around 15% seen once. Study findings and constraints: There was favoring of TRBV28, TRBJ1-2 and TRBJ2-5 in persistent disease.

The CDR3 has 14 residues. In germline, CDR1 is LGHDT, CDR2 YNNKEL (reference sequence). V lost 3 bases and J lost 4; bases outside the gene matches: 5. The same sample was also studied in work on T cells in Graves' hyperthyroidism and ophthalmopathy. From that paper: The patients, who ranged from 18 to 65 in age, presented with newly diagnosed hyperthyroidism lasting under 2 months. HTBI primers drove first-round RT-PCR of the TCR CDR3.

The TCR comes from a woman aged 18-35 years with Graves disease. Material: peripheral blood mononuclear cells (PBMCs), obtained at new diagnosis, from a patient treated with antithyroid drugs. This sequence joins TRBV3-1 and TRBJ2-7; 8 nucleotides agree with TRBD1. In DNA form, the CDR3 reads TGTGCCAGCAGCCAGTTGGACAGGGAATACGAGCAGTACTTC. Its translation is CASSQLDREYEQYF.